The 20 T cell receptor beta chains below come from one sample, sequenced in a study of cytomegalovirus exposure and HLA in healthy donors. The PCR used 60 Vbeta and 13 Jbeta primers. Here immunoSEQ multiplex PCR was the method, and the copy in TCRdb shows in-frame clones only, minus some. Among about 200,000 clones listed, approximately 85% were seen once. The sample was PBMCs. These receptors were obtained from a woman aged 40 to 50 in good health and CMV-seronegative.

The V call is TRBV27, the J call TRBJ1-6; perhaps TRBD1 as D (6 bases). The germline V and J ends were trimmed by 10 bases and 9 bases, with 16 bases remaining between them. The V gene's germline CDR1 is MNHEY and CDR2 SMNVEV (reference sequence). CDR3 length equals 13 residues. This CDR3 reads CATRGGAGSPLHF. The CDR3 DNA reads as TGTGCCACTCGCGGGGGGGCCGGTTCACCCCTCCACTTT.

The chain joins TRBV5-4 to TRBJ2-1; 9 nucleotides agree with TRBD2. The CDR3 runs to 17 residues. Germline CDR1 is SGHNT and CDR2 is YYREEE (reference sequence). Trimming at V came to 0 bases and at J to 4 bases, leaving 8 bases not matched to a gene. The CDR3 nucleotides are TGTGCCAGCAGCTTGGTAATTCTAGCGGGGTTGTACAATGAGCAGTTCTTC. Its protein product is CASSLVILAGLYNEQFF.

The chain couples TRBV28 to TRBJ2-1, with 8 bases fitting TRBD1. J was trimmed by 9 bases and V by 6 bases; bases with no gene match: 13. CDR3 size: 15 residues. Germline lookup yields CDR1 MDHEN and CDR2 SYDVKM. This chain's CDR3 is CASSTGTGWYSEQFF. For the CDR3, the DNA is TGTGCCAGCAGCACCGGGACAGGTTGGTACTCTGAGCAGTTCTTC.

V is TRBV11-2 and J is TRBJ2-7, with TRBD1 as a possible D gene (6 bases). V was trimmed by 5 bases and J by 2 bases, leaving 10 bases between them. The CDR3 covers 13 residues. Germline CDR1 SGHAT, CDR2 FQNNGV. In DNA form, the CDR3 reads TGTGCCAGCAGCCCACAGGGTGCCTACGAGCAGTACTTC. Protein sequence: CASSPQGAYEQYF.

V and J are TRBV27 and TRBJ2-1, with D perhaps TRBD2 (5 bases). From germline, CDR1 is MNHEY and CDR2 SMNVEV (reference sequence). Trimming shortened V by 8 bases and J by 0 bases, and 14 bases separated the two germline ends. CDR3 length equals 15 residues. In DNA form, the CDR3 reads TGTGCCAGCTCAATGGCGGGTGCCTCCTACAATGAGCAGTTCTTC. Its protein is CASSMAGASYNEQFF.

The chain uses TRBV6-4 and TRBJ2-2; TRBD2 matches at 11 bases. From germline, CDR1 is MRHNA and CDR2 SNTAGT. The CDR3 spans 16 residues. The V segment lost 5 bases and the J segment 5 bases; nucleotides outside the gene matches: 7. In nucleotides, the CDR3 is TGTGCCAGCAGTCAAGAAACTAGCGGGAGTACCGGGGAGCTGTTTTTT. This gives the protein CASSQETSGSTGELFF.

The V call is TRBV6-5, the J call TRBJ1-1, with 8 bases aligning to TRBD1. The CDR3 contains 14 residues. Germline V gives CDR1 MNHEY, CDR2 SVGAGI. V trimming: 5 bases; J trimming: 5 bases; junction bases outside the gene matches: 7. This CDR3 is CASSRTRGQTEAFF. For the CDR3, the DNA is TGTGCCAGCAGTCGAACCAGGGGGCAGACTGAAGCTTTCTTT.

The rearrangement links TRBV5-1 to TRBJ2-2, with D perhaps matching TRBD1 (5 bases). The CDR3 is 15 amino acids. Between the trimmed V and J ends, which lost 4 bases and 5 bases, there was a span of 15 bases. The germline gives CDR1 SGHRS, CDR2 YFSETQ. The CDR3, as DNA: TGCGCCAGCAGCCTCATAGGGGAATCGACCGGGGAGCTGTTTTTT. This codes for CASSLIGESTGELFF.

This clone has a handful of counts. V is TRBV27 and J is TRBJ1-1; D unresolved. This CDR3 contains 14 residues. V lost 2 bases and J lost 9, with 16 bases in between. Germline V lookup: CDR1 MNHEY, CDR2 SMNVEV (reference sequence). The CDR3 bases are TGTGCCAGCAGTTTAATAGAGGCCCCGACCCAAGCTTTCTTT. Its protein product is CASSLIEAPTQAFF.

The chain's CDR3 is CASSLEGGNPYEQYF. Here the CDR3 DNA reads TGTGCCAGCAGCTTAGAAGGGGGCAATCCCTACGAGCAGTACTTC. The rearrangement joins TRBV7-9 to TRBJ2-7; 7 bases agree with TRBD1. Unmatched junction bases numbered 5, after V lost 1 base and J lost 2 bases. CDR3 length: 15 amino acids. CDR1 is SEHNR and CDR2 is FQNEAQ in the germline V gene (reference sequence). Supplemented by reference TRBV7-9 and TRBJ2-7, the full variable domain reads DTGVSQNPRHKITKRGQNVTFRCDPISEHNRLYWYRQTLGQGPEFLTYFQNEAQLEKSRLLSDRFSAERPKGSFSTLEIQRTEQGDSAMYLCASSLEGGNPYEQYFGPGTRLTVT.

The genes are TRBV12-2 and TRBJ1-5. TRBV12-2 is designated a pseudogene. This CDR3 region has 14 residues. The CDR3 nucleotides are TGTGAAGAGGGGGGGAGGAAACAGAATCAGCCCCAGCATTTT. Translated: CEEGGRKQNQPQHF.

The rearrangement uses TRBV4-1 and TRBJ2-7; 9 nucleotides align to TRBD2. V trimming: 1 base; J trimming: 2 bases; junction bases outside the gene matches: 6. The germline CDR1 and CDR2 sequences are MGHRA and YSYEKL. The CDR3 runs to 16 residues. The CDR3, as DNA: TGCGCCAGCAGCCAAGTAGGCGGGAGGGTGACCTACGAGCAGTACTTC. Its translation is CASSQVGGRVTYEQYF.

The chain joins TRBV27 to TRBJ2-3, with TRBD2 matching 7 bases. CDR1 and CDR2 from the germline V gene are MNHEY and SMNVEV (reference sequence). The CDR3 totals 15 residues. Trimming cost V 3 bases and J 6 bases; bases outside gene matches: 9. CDR3 amino acids: CASSFGGGPWDTQYF. For the CDR3, the DNA is TGTGCCAGCAGTTTCGGGGGAGGGCCATGGGATACGCAGTATTTT.

V is TRBV19 and J is TRBJ2-1, with D uncertain. The V end lost 1 base, the J end lost 7 bases, and 8 bases lay between the germline ends. Germline V gene lookup returns CDR1 LNHDA and CDR2 SQIVND (reference sequence). The CDR3 contains 13 residues. The CDR3 loop reads CASSIVAGNEQFF. CDR3 in DNA: TGTGCCAGTAGTATAGTCGCCGGGAATGAGCAGTTCTTC.

The J gene is TRBJ2-3, the V gene TRBV28, with TRBD2 matching over 13 bases. Germline-derived CDR1 and CDR2 are MDHEN and SYDVKM. The CDR3 loop spans 16 amino acids. V dropped 6 bases and J dropped 4; count of bases not matched to a gene: 7. CDR3 in amino acids: CASRPTSGRDSDTQYF. The CDR3, as DNA: TGTGCCAGCAGGCCCACTAGCGGGAGGGATTCAGATACGCAGTATTTT.

The chain links TRBV6-1 to TRBJ1-2; unclear D gene. V was pared by 3 bases and J by 5 bases, with 13 bases between. CDR3 length: 14 amino acids. CDR1 and CDR2 from the germline V gene are MNHNS and SASEGT. DNA for the CDR3: TGTGCCAGCAGTGAGCTCCGGGGTCCTTATGGCTACACCTTC. Translation: CASSELRGPYGYTF.

The rearrangement joins TRBV5-1 to TRBJ2-5; no reliable D call. V was clipped by 1 base and J by 5 bases, with 6 bases between them. This CDR3 contains 12 residues. The germline gives CDR1 SGHRS, CDR2 YFSETQ. The CDR3 nucleotides read TGCGCCAGCAGCTTGAACGGGGAGACCCAGTACTTC. Translated, it gives CASSLNGETQYF.

The J gene is TRBJ2-4, the V gene TRBV29-1; TRBD1 matches at 7 bases. This CDR3 is built from 18 residues. The germline V gene has CDR1 SQVTM and CDR2 ANQGSEA. The V gene end was trimmed by 7 bases and the J gene end by 1 base; junction bases not matched to a gene: 19. The CDR3 region is CSAGTRRTGPLAKNIQYF. CDR3 DNA sequence: TGCAGCGCCGGGACAAGGAGGACAGGTCCCTTGGCCAAAAACATTCAGTACTTC.

J is TRBJ1-1 and V is TRBV2, with no clear D. CDR3 size: 16 residues. V lost 8 bases and J lost 0, with 19 bases in between. Germline CDR1 SNHLY, CDR2 FYNNEI. Here the CDR3 reads CASQVGASMLNTEAFF. CDR3 sequence (DNA): TGTGCCAGCCAAGTGGGAGCTAGTATGTTGAACACTGAAGCTTTCTTT.

This chain links TRBV7-9 with TRBJ1-6, with 7 bases aligning to TRBD1. This CDR3 comprises 14 residues. Germline V gene lookup returns CDR1 SEHNR and CDR2 FQNEAQ (reference sequence). Losses at the gene ends were 3 bases for V and 7 bases for J; bases not matched to a gene: 3. CDR3 DNA sequence: TGTGCCAGCAGCTTCCGGGACAGCAATTCACCCCTCCACTTT. This gives the protein CASSFRDSNSPLHF.